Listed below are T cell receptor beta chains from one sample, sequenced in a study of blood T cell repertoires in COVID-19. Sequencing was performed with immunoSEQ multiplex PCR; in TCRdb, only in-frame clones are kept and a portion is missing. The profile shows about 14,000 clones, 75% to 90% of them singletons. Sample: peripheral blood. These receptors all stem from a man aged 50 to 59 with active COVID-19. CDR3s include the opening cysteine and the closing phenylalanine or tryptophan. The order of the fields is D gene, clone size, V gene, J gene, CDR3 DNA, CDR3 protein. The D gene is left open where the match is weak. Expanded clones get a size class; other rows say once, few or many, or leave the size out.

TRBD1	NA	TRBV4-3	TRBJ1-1	TGCGCCAGCAGCCCGGACAGGTGGAGCACTGAAGCTTTCTTT	CASSPDRWSTEAFF
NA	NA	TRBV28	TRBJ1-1	TGTGCCAGCAGTTTAATACAGAGGAACACTGAAGCTTTCTTT	CASSLIQRNTEAFF
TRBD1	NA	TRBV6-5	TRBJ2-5	TGTGCCAGCAGTTACGGACAGGGGTTAGAGACCCAGTACTTC	CASSYGQGLETQYF
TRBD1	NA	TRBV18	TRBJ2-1	TGTGCCAGCTCATCGGACAGGAGTGAGCAGTTCTTC	CASSSDRSEQFF
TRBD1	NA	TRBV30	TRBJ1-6	TGTGCCTGGAGTGAACTAGACGGGACAGCGTATAATTCACCCCTCCACTTT	CAWSELDGTAYNSPLHF
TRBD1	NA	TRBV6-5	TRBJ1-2	TGTGCCAGCAAGGGGACAGAGAATTATGGCTACACCTTC	CASKGTENYGYTF
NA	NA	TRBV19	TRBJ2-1	TGTGCCAGTAGTATAGGGGCTGCCATCTCCTACAATGAGCAGTTCTTC	CASSIGAAISYNEQFF
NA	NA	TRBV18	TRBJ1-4	TGTGCCAGCTCACCAACAGCAACTAATGAAAAACTGTTTTTT	CASSPTATNEKLFF
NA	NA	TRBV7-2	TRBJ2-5	TGTGCCAGCAGCGGAGGGGGGGCCGAGACCCAGTACTTC	CASSGGGAETQYF
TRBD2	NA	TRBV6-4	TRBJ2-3	TGTGCCAGCAGTGAGACTAGCGGCACAGATACGCAGTATTTT	CASSETSGTDTQYF
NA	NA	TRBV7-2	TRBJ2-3	TGTGCCAGCAGCTCACTGGATACGCAGTATTTT	CASSSLDTQYF
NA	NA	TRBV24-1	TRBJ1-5	TGTGCCACCAGTGGGGCGGGGTATGGTCAGCCCCAGCATTTT	CATSGAGYGQPQHF
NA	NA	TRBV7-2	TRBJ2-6	TGTGCCAGCAGCTTAGAGGGGCAAGGGGCCAACGTCCTGACTTTC	CASSLEGQGANVLTF
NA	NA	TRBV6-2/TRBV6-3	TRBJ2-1	TGTGCCAGCAGTTACCCACGGGGGGCTAGCGAGAGATCCTACAATGAGCAGTTCTTC	CASSYPRGASERSYNEQFF
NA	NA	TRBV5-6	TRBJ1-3	TGTGCCAGCTCAGTTGGAAACACCATATATTTT	CASSVGNTIYF
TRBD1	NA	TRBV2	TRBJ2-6	TGTGCCAGCAGAACGGACAGGAGCTCTGGGGCCAACGTCCTGACTTTC	CASRTDRSSGANVLTF
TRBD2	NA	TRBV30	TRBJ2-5	TGTGCCTGGAGTTGGCGGGAGGTAGAGACCCAGTACTTC	CAWSWREVETQYF
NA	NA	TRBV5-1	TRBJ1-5	TGCGCCAGCAGCCCAGACAGTAGCAATCAGCCCCAGCATTTT	CASSPDSSNQPQHF
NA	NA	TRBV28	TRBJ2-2	TGTGCCAGCAGGCGACAGCTTCTCCTTGGGGAGCTGTTTTTT	CASRRQLLLGELFF
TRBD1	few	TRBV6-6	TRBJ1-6	TGTGCCAGCAGTTGGACAGGGAGATCACCCCTCCACTTT	CASSWTGRSPLHF
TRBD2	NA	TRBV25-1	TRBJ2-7	TGTGCCAGCAGTGAATATGGGGGGGGCTACGAGCAGTACTTC	CASSEYGGGYEQYF
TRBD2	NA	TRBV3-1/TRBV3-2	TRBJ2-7	TGTGCCAGCAGTCTCCTAGCGGGAGGTTGCGAGCAGTACTTC	CASSLLAGGCEQYF
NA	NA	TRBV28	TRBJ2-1	TGTGCCAGCAGCCTACCCTACAATGAGCAGTTCTTC	CASSLPYNEQFF
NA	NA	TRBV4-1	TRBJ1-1	TGCGCCAGCAGCCAAGGGTGGGGGCTGCGGGTATCGTACACTGAAGCTTTCTTT	CASSQGWGLRVSYTEAFF
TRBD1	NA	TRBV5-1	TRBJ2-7	TGCGCCAGCAGCCCTGACAGGGGGCTTTACGAGCAGTACTTC	CASSPDRGLYEQYF
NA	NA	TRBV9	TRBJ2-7	TGTGCCAGCAGCGTAGGGGGGGCGGGAGATTACGAGCAGTACTTC	CASSVGGAGDYEQYF
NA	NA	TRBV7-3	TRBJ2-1	TGTGCCAGCAGCCCCGACAGGAGTCCCTACAATGAGCAGTTCTTC	CASSPDRSPYNEQFF
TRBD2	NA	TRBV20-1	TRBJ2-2	TGCAGTGCTAGTCAGCCTAGCGGGAACGCCGGGGAGCTGTTTTTT	CSASQPSGNAGELFF
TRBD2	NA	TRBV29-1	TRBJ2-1	TGCAGCGTTGGTCGGACTAGTGGTTCCAATGAGCAGTTCTTC	CSVGRTSGSNEQFF
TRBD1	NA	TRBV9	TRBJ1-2	TGTGCCAGCAGCATACGGACAGGGGGTGACTATGGCTACACCTTC	CASSIRTGGDYGYTF
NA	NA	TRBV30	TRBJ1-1	TGTGCCTGGAGTCCAAACCTGGGGGCAACTGAAGCTTTCTTT	CAWSPNLGATEAFF
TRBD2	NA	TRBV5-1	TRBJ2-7	TGCGCCAGCAGACTAGCGGGAGGTCTCTACGAGCAGTACTTC	CASRLAGGLYEQYF
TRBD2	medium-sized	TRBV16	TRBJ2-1	TGTGCCAGCAGCCAAGGGACTAGCGGGACCAATGAGCAGTTCTTC	CASSQGTSGTNEQFF
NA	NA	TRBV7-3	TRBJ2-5	TGTGCCAGCAGCTTAACCCCCGAGAGAGGAGAGACCCAGTACTTC	CASSLTPERGETQYF
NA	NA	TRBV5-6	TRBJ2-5	TGTGCCAGCAGCTTGATTTTGAGGGAAGAGACCCAGTACTTC	CASSLILREETQYF
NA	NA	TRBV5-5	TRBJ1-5	TGTGCCAGCAGCTTGGTTGGCGGAAATCAGCCCCAGCATTTT	CASSLVGGNQPQHF
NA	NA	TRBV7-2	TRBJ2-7	TGTGCCAGCAGCGCCTCTCGGGGGAGGAGTGGGGAGCAGTACTTC	CASSASRGRSGEQYF
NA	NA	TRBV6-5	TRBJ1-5	TGTGCCAGCAGAGACAGGTGGAGCAATCAGCCCCAGCATTTT	CASRDRWSNQPQHF
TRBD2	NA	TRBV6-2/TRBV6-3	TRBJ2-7	TGTGCCAGCAGTTACCAGCGGGGTTCCTCCTACGAGCAGTACTTC	CASSYQRGSSYEQYF
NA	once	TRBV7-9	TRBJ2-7	TGTGCCAGCAGCTTAGTAGGGAGGCCGGGTGTAAACGAGCAGTACTTC	CASSLVGRPGVNEQYF
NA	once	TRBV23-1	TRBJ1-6	TGCGCCAGCGATCGTTATTGGGGGGAACCCCTCCACTTT	CASDRYWGEPLHF
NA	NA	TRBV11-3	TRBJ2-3	TGTGCCAGCAGCTCCAGTGGTTCAGATACGCAGTATTTT	CASSSSGSDTQYF
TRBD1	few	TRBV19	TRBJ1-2	TGTGCCAGTAGTACCCCGGGACAGGGGGTAAACTATGGCTACACCTTC	CASSTPGQGVNYGYTF
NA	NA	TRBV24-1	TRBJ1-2	TGTGCCACCAGTGAGGGGGCGCGCTATGGCTACACCTTC	CATSEGARYGYTF
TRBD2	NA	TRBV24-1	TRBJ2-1	TGTGCCATCGGGACTAGCGAAAGCTCCTACAATGAGCAGTTCTTC	CAIGTSESSYNEQFF
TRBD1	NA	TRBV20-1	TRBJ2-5	TGCAGTGCTAGTCGACCCGGGGAAGTAGACAGGGCGGGAGAGACCCAGTACTTC	CSASRPGEVDRAGETQYF
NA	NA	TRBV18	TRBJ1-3	TGTGCCAGCTCACCTTCACAGGGCTCCTCTGGAAACACCATATATTTT	CASSPSQGSSGNTIYF
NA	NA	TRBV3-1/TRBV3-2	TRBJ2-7	TGTGCCAGCAGCCAAATGGAGTACGAGCAGTACTTC	CASSQMEYEQYF
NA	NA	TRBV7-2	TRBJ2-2	TGTGCCAGCAGCTACAACCGGGGCGGGGAGCTGTTTTTT	CASSYNRGGELFF
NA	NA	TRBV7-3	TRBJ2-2	TGTGCCAGCAGCTTAGGAGGGAACACCGGGGAGCTGTTTTTT	CASSLGGNTGELFF
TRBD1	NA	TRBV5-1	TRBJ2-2	TGCGCCAGCAGCCCTAAGACAGGGGGCGTGGGCGGGGAGCTGTTTTTT	CASSPKTGGVGGELFF
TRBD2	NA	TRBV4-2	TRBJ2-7	TGTGCCAGCAGCCAAGATACTAGCGGGAGCCCCTACGAGCAGTACTTC	CASSQDTSGSPYEQYF
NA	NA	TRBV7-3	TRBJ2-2	TGTGCCAGCAGCTTATTAAGCGGTGGCACCGGGGAGCTGTTTTTT	CASSLLSGGTGELFF